This T cell receptor beta chain was captured by sequencing in a study of blood T cell repertoires in COVID-19 (dated by TCRdb to 2018 to 2020). As for the study more broadly: Samples covering the acute and convalescent phases of COVID-19 were provided by collaborators in the United States, Italy and Spain. The sample metadata nearly always contained a de-identified subject ID, COVID-19 status, age in years and sex. The repertoires were made available in a free public database intended to serve as a resource for research on the immune response to SARS-CoV-2. Samples were obtained from the ongoing ImmuneRACE study (first 160 participants) and from over a thousand subjects provided by 6 global collaborators. The dataset comprised deeply sampled blood TCRbeta repertoires from subjects exposed to, actively infected with, or recovered from COVID-19. The material from the prospective study consisted of cDNA or gDNA derived from T cells, B-cell-depleted T cells, or PBMCs. Where available, HLA class I and class II types were taken from metadata supplied by the sample provider and were not determined by assay-based typing. Study-wide findings and limitations: Clinical and demographic metadata were provided uncurated, with the amount varying by source and participant.

Whole blood was collected in K2EDTA tubes by collaborating institutions according to the institutions' own protocols. For TCRbeta analysis, collaborators shipped samples as frozen whole blood, isolated PBMCs, or DNA extracted from either of those sample types. The CDR3 spans 24 residues, from the cysteine through the phenylalanine. Kept here is only the CDR3 DNA, which spans 72 bases and is read in frame from base 1. The germline V gene encodes CDR1 DFQATT and CDR2 SNEGSKA (reference sequence). Trimming costs V 3 bases and J 1 base, and their ends lie 41 bases apart. For this clone: Its cognate antigen has yet to be identified. Base-call qualities are not available, and no considerably larger clone is one nucleotide away.

The immunoSEQ Assay, a bias-controlled multiplex PCR, was used to amplify TCRbeta CDR3 regions from genomic DNA. The study's processing was this. The number of nucleated cells in each sample was estimated by amplification of reference gene primers within the assay. To quantify the absolute abundance of each unique TCRbeta CDR3 rearrangement, sequence reads were collapsed and filtered. For each sample, productive Simpson clonality was calculated as the square root of Simpson's diversity index across productive rearrangements. TCRdb re-hosts the immuneACCESS table, in-frame sequences only. Its copies lack some clones; in the studies checked, an unresolved V gene accounts for under half of them, and the cause for the rest is not known. The V and J calls and clone size are taken from that table; D and trimming were inferred from the DNA. The sample table shows some 250,000 clones, and about 68% are seen once. Together, the top ten hold about 3.5% of the sample.

This sequence uses TRBV20-1 and TRBJ2-3; the D gene may be TRBD1 or TRBD2, since each aligns over 10 bases. The sample was peripheral blood. This sequence was found in a woman older than 75 with acute or convalescent COVID-19. The CDR3 amino acid sequence is: CSASSWDRGWGLGSGRIRTDTQYF. The nucleotide sequence is TGCAGTGCTAGTAGTTGGGACAGGGGATGGGGCCTCGGTAGCGGGAGGATCCGCACAGATACGCAGTATTTT.